The rows below give T cell receptor beta chains drawn from one sample of a study of shared clonotypes between healthy human individuals. Clones were read by immunoSEQ multiplex PCR, and TCRdb kept only the in-frame ones, dropping some. The sample lists 490,000 or so clones; 65% to 80% were seen once. The sample consisted of PBMCs. The receptors here all came from a woman between 35 and 50 years old in good health. Some clones in this sample may be carry-over from other donors' samples. Each CDR3 is given with its conserved first and last residue. The order of the fields is J gene, V gene, clone size, D gene, CDR3 protein, CDR3 DNA. A D gene is named only where the DNA matches it firmly. A clone size is listed for some rows: how often the clone was seen (once, few, many), or a class if it is expanded.

TRBJ2-5,TRBV6-4,once,TRBD1,CASSDSKGQGEETQYF,TGTGCCAGCAGTGACTCGAAGGGACAGGGGGAAGAGACCCAGTACTTC
TRBJ1-2,TRBV28,once,TRBD1,CASSPFRDRVFGYTF,TGTGCCAGCAGTCCCTTCCGGGACAGGGTGTTTGGCTACACCTTC
TRBJ2-2,TRBV7-2,many,NA,CASSSYSAGELFF,TGTGCCAGCAGCTCTTATTCCGCCGGGGAGCTGTTTTTT
TRBJ2-1,TRBV5-6,NA,NA,CASSLGDKQFF,TGTGCCAGCAGCTTGGGGGATAAGCAGTTCTTC
TRBJ2-5,TRBV4-2,NA,TRBD2,CASSHWTSGQETQYF,TGTGCCAGCAGCCACTGGACTAGCGGCCAAGAGACCCAGTACTTC
TRBJ1-1,TRBV5-8,NA,TRBD1,CASSPGQFTEAFF,TGTGCCAGCAGCCCGGGACAGTTCACTGAAGCTTTCTTT
TRBJ1-1,TRBV7-9,NA,NA,CASTAWLLRRYTEAFF,TGTGCCAGCACAGCTTGGTTACTTAGACGATACACTGAAGCTTTCTTT
TRBJ2-7,TRBV2,NA,NA,CASSESEAYEQYF,TGTGCCAGCAGTGAATCGGAGGCCTACGAGCAGTACTTC
TRBJ2-1,TRBV6-5,NA,NA,CASSPQRRSYNEQFF,TGTGCCAGCAGCCCACAGAGGCGTTCCTACAATGAGCAGTTCTTC
TRBJ2-7,TRBV27,NA,TRBD1,CASSLRARDRDYEQYF,TGTGCCAGCAGCCTTAGGGCGAGGGACAGAGACTACGAGCAGTACTTC
TRBJ2-7,TRBV5-6,NA,NA,CASSLEGVYEQYF,TGTGCCAGCAGCTTGGAGGGAGTCTACGAGCAGTACTTC
TRBJ2-4,TRBV28,NA,TRBD1,CASSLGTGVYKTIQYF,TGTGCCAGCAGTCTTGGGACAGGGGTGTATAAAACCATTCAGTACTTC
TRBJ1-2,TRBV25-1,NA,TRBD1,CASSESTPVQGHYGYTF,TGTGCCAGCAGTGAAAGTACCCCTGTACAGGGGCACTATGGCTACACCTTC
TRBJ2-3,TRBV5-1,NA,TRBD2,CASSLGLAGTDTQYF,TGCGCCAGCAGCTTAGGACTAGCCGGCACAGATACGCAGTATTTT
TRBJ2-7,TRBV5-4,once,TRBD2,CASSLGLAGVAEQYF,TGTGCCAGCAGCTTGGGCCTAGCGGGAGTTGCCGAGCAGTACTTC
TRBJ2-1,TRBV4-1,NA,TRBD1,CASSQDQVRTGGYNEQFF,TGCGCCAGCAGCCAAGATCAGGTGAGGACAGGGGGCTACAATGAGCAGTTCTTC
TRBJ1-5,TRBV2,few,NA,CASSVSPYSNQPQHF,TGTGCCAGCAGTGTTAGTCCTTATAGCAATCAGCCCCAGCATTTT
TRBJ1-2,TRBV15,NA,TRBD1,CATSSGTGDNYGYTF,TGTGCCACCAGCAGCGGGACAGGGGACAACTATGGCTACACCTTC
TRBJ2-3,TRBV7-3,once,NA,CASSLTASGDTQYF,TGTGCCAGCAGCTTAACGGCCAGCGGAGATACGCAGTATTTT
TRBJ1-2,TRBV19,NA,TRBD1,CASSPRDRKTYGYTF,TGTGCCAGTAGTCCCCGGGACAGGAAAACATATGGCTACACCTTC
TRBJ2-7,TRBV19,NA,NA,CASSISVASYEQYF,TGTGCCAGTAGTATTAGCGTGGCGTCCTACGAGCAGTACTTC
TRBJ2-7,TRBV7-8,NA,TRBD2,CASSLRLAGSSYEQYF,TGTGCCAGCAGCTTAAGGCTAGCGGGATCCTCCTACGAGCAGTACTTC
TRBJ2-5,TRBV19,NA,TRBD2,CASSTTSGQETQYF,TGTGCCAGTAGTACGACTAGCGGCCAAGAGACCCAGTACTTC
TRBJ2-5,TRBV9,many,NA,CASSAQGGETQYF,TGTGCCAGCAGCGCCCAGGGCGGGGAGACCCAGTACTTC
TRBJ1-2,TRBV9,NA,NA,CASGVSQVRGYTF,TGTGCCAGCGGCGTAAGTCAAGTGCGAGGCTACACCTTC
TRBJ1-5,TRBV19,NA,TRBD1,CASRGTGDNQPQHF,TGTGCCAGTAGGGGGACAGGAGACAATCAGCCCCAGCATTTT
TRBJ2-2,TRBV5-4,NA,NA,CASRPRPNTGELFF,TGTGCCAGCAGGCCCAGGCCAAACACCGGGGAGCTGTTTTTT
TRBJ2-6,TRBV30,NA,TRBD2,CAWSRTSAGANVLTF,TGTGCCTGGAGTAGAACTAGCGCTGGGGCCAACGTCCTGACTTTC